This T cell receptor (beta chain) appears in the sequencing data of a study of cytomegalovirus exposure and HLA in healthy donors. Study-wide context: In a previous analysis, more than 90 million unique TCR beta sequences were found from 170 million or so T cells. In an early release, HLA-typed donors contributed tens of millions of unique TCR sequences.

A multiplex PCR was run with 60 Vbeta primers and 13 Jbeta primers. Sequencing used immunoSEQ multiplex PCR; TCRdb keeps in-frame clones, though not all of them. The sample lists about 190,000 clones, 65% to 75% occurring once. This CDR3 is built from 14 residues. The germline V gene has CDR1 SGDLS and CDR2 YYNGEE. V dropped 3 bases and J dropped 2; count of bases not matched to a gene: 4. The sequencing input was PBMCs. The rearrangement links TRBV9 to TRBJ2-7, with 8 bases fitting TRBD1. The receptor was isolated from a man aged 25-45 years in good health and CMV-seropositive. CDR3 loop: CASSAPGQAYEQYF. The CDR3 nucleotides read TGTGCCAGCAGCGCACCGGGACAGGCCTACGAGCAGTACTTC.